The sequence of this T cell receptor (beta chain) was determined in a study of CD8 T cells in ankylosing spondylitis. General study findings and limits: Disease-linked clones reportedly showed significant enrichment in matched ankylosing spondylitis synovial fluid. Several highly homologous variants made up a TCR beta motif that seemed to typify ankylosing spondylitis blood.

Trimming removed 5 bases at V and 4 bases at J, with 14 bases between. This CDR3 spans 14 amino acids. The V gene's germline CDR1 is MNHNS and CDR2 SASEGT. Quantitative 5'-RACE with molecular barcodes produced the TCR beta libraries. TCRdb used MiXCR to reprocess the 5' RACE reads, holding one entry per CDR3 protein. The table records fewer than 500,000 distinct CDR3 sequences, around 22% of them present only once. On this clonotype itself: The antigen remains unidentified.

Sequences were obtained from blood, either unsorted or a sorted T cell fraction (not recorded which). This clonotype was obtained from a male donor with ankylosing spondylitis. The chain links TRBV6-1 to TRBJ2-5; no clear D. CDR3 residues: CASSRISPRETQYF. CDR3 nucleotides: TGTGCCAGCAGTCGGATTAGCCCGAGAGAGACCCAGTACTTC.